Listed below are T cell receptor beta chains from one sample, sequenced in a study of T cells after yellow fever vaccination. TCRdb redid the calling of the 5' RACE reads with MiXCR, one entry per CDR3 protein. The sample holds 140,000 to 150,000 distinct CDR3 sequences, approximately 6.6% seen once. The sample here was CD4+ T cells sorted from PBMCs, taken 10 days after the yellow fever booster vaccination. Receptors originate from a man aged 30 to 39 who received the YFV17D yellow fever vaccine. CDR3s include the opening cysteine and the closing phenylalanine or tryptophan. D genes are given only for firm matches. The size field is filled for only some rows; it gives once, few, many or a size class.

v_gene	abundance	j_gene	d_gene	CDR3aa	CDR3nt
TRBV10-3	NA	TRBJ2-1	TRBD2	CAISEGLASSYNEQFF	TGTGCCATCAGTGAAGGACTAGCGAGCTCCTACAATGAGCAGTTCTTC
TRBV4-3	many	TRBJ1-5	NA	CASSQDPTVAQPQHF	TGCGCCAGCAGCCAAGATCCCACAGTGGCTCAGCCCCAGCATTTT
TRBV6-2/TRBV6-3	NA	TRBJ2-6	NA	CASRTGTGGANVLTF	TGTGCCAGCAGGACCGGGACGGGTGGGGCCAACGTCCTGACTTTC
TRBV6-5	many	TRBJ2-3	NA	CASRSTGGTTDTQYF	TGTGCCAGCAGGTCTACAGGTGGGACCACAGATACGCAGTATTTT
TRBV20-1	many	TRBJ2-7	NA	CSARGENGGGLYEQYF	TGCAGTGCTAGAGGGGAAAATGGGGGAGGACTCTACGAGCAGTACTTC
TRBV20-1	many	TRBJ2-2	NA	CSARGGVSTGELFF	TGCAGTGCTAGAGGGGGGGTCAGCACCGGGGAGCTGTTTTTT
TRBV6-5	NA	TRBJ1-4	TRBD1	CASSYRQGGFRLGPEKLFF	TGTGCCAGCAGTTATCGACAGGGTGGGTTTAGGCTTGGGCCTGAAAAACTGTTTTTT
TRBV2	many	TRBJ1-1	TRBD1	CASRPARDSEAFF	TGTGCCAGCAGACCCGCCCGGGACAGTGAAGCTTTCTTT
TRBV20-1	many	TRBJ2-3	TRBD2	CSARDPLRLAADTQYF	TGCAGTGCTAGAGATCCGTTGCGACTAGCAGCAGATACGCAGTATTTT
TRBV7-9	many	TRBJ1-2	TRBD1	CASSRTGSGYTF	TGTGCCAGCAGCCGGACAGGCTCTGGCTACACCTTC
TRBV6-1	many	TRBJ2-1	NA	CASRARGIYEQFF	TGTGCCAGCAGGGCCCGGGGGATCTATGAGCAGTTCTTC
TRBV29-1	many	TRBJ2-3	NA	CSVQKRSTPTDTQYF	TGCAGCGTTCAGAAGCGGTCCACTCCCACAGATACGCAGTATTTT
TRBV7-2	many	TRBJ2-5	NA	CASSLLFAQETQYF	TGTGCCAGCAGCTTATTGTTCGCGCAAGAGACCCAGTACTTC
TRBV11-2	few	TRBJ2-5	TRBD2	CASSHLKREWRETQYF	TGTGCCAGCAGCCACCTGAAGCGGGAGTGGAGAGAGACCCAGTACTTC
TRBV6-5	many	TRBJ2-1	NA	CASSYSYSSSYNEQFF	TGTGCCAGCAGTTACTCGTACTCCAGCTCCTACAATGAGCAGTTCTTC
TRBV6-6	many	TRBJ2-7	NA	CASTLDSSYEQYF	TGTGCCAGCACCTTGGACAGCTCCTACGAGCAGTACTTC
TRBV6-5	few	TRBJ1-2	NA	CASSTGYGYTF	TGTGCCAGCAGTACAGGCTATGGCTACACCTTC
TRBV15	many	TRBJ2-7	NA	CATSRADARGVYEQYF	TGTGCCACCAGCAGAGCCGACGCGAGGGGGGTTTACGAGCAGTACTTC
TRBV20-1	many	TRBJ2-5	NA	CSAETRGETQYF	TGCAGTGCTGAGACCAGGGGAGAGACCCAGTACTTC
TRBV19	many	TRBJ2-3	NA	CASMSRDRSTDTQYF	TGTGCCAGTATGTCCCGAGACAGAAGCACAGATACGCAGTATTTT
TRBV6-1	NA	TRBJ2-2	TRBD1	CASSHGQGHNTGELFF	TGTGCCAGCAGCCATGGACAGGGACATAACACCGGGGAGCTGTTTTTT
TRBV7-9	few	TRBJ2-5	NA	CAISLGYQETQYF	TGTGCCATCTCCCTCGGGTATCAAGAGACCCAGTACTTC
TRBV5-6	many	TRBJ2-7	NA	CASSLVGVKQYF	TGTGCCAGCAGCTTGGTAGGCGTAAAGCAGTACTTC
TRBV5-1	many	TRBJ1-2	NA	CASSGGEMDGYTF	TGCGCCAGCAGCGGGGGGGAGATGGATGGCTACACCTTC
TRBV7-9	many	TRBJ2-1	NA	CASSFGGGRVDEQFF	TGTGCCAGCAGCTTTGGCGGAGGCCGTGTCGATGAGCAGTTCTTC
TRBV19	NA	TRBJ2-2	NA	CASSFRLEKNTGELFF	TGTGCCAGTAGTTTCAGACTAGAAAAAAACACCGGGGAGCTGTTTTTT
TRBV27	many	TRBJ2-3	TRBD2	CASSPRTSGSGRDTQYF	TGTGCCAGCAGTCCACGGACTAGCGGGAGTGGGCGAGATACGCAGTATTTT
TRBV15	many	TRBJ2-1	NA	CATSRLDNEQFF	TGTGCCACCAGCAGATTGGACAATGAGCAGTTCTTC
TRBV10-3	many	TRBJ1-3	NA	CAITQTHGLGNTIYF	TGTGCCATCACCCAGACCCACGGTCTGGGAAACACCATATATTTT
TRBV2	NA	TRBJ1-2	NA	CASSGGGELYGYTF	TGTGCCAGCAGTGGCGGGGGGGAGCTCTATGGCTACACCTTC
TRBV29-1	many	TRBJ2-2	TRBD2	CSVSPSGSYTGELFF	TGCAGCGTTTCCCCTAGCGGGAGCTACACCGGGGAGCTGTTTTTT
TRBV12-3/TRBV12-4	many	TRBJ2-6	TRBD1	CASSRQGTGANVLTF	TGTGCCAGCAGTCGACAGGGCACTGGGGCCAACGTCCTGACTTTC
TRBV10-3	few	TRBJ2-1	TRBD2	CAISYSGGRGRDEQFF	TGTGCCATCAGCTATTCCGGCGGGAGGGGTCGAGATGAGCAGTTCTTC
TRBV19	NA	TRBJ1-2	TRBD1	CASRATGGGNYGYTF	TGTGCCAGTAGAGCAACAGGGGGCGGCAACTATGGCTACACCTTC
TRBV24-1	many	TRBJ2-2	NA	CATSDLSLLGGHGELFF	TGTGCCACCAGTGATTTGTCCCTATTGGGGGGCCACGGGGAGCTGTTTTTT
TRBV7-9	many	TRBJ2-7	NA	CASSPGRAEQYF	TGTGCCAGCAGCCCCGGCAGGGCCGAGCAGTACTTC
TRBV4-3	few	TRBJ2-6	NA	CASSHGALPVLTF	TGCGCCAGCAGCCACGGGGCTCTCCCCGTCCTGACTTTC